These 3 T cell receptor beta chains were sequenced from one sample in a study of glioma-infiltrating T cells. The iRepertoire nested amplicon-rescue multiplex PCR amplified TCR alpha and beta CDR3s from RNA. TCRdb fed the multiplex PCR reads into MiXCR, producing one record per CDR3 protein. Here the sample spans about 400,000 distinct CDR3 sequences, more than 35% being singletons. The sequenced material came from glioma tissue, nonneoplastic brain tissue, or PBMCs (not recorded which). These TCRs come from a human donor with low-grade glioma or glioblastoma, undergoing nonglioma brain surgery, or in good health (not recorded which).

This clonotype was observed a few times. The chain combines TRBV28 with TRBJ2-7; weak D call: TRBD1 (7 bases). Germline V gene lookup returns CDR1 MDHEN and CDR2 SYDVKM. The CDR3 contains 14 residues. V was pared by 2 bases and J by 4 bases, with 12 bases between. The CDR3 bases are TGTGCCAGCAGTTTAGGCAGGGGGGTGTACGAGCAGTACTTC. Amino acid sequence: CASSLGRGVYEQYF.

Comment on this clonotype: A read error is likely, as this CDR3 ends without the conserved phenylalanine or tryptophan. The CDR3 sequence: CASSPQGNAGYEQYS. The CDR3 DNA is TGTGCCAGCAGTCCACAGGGGAATGCGGGCTACGAGCAGTACTCC. The chain links TRBV6-6 to TRBJ2-7; 7 positions agree with TRBD1. The V and J ends lost 5 bases and 3 bases, in that order; junction bases with no gene match: 10. Germline loops: CDR1 MNHNY, CDR2 SVGAGI (reference sequence). This CDR3 comprises 15 residues.

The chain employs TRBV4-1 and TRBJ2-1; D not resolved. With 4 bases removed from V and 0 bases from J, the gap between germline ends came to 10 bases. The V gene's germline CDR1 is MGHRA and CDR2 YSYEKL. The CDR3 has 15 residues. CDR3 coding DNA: TGCGCCAGCAGCCTCGGACCCAACTCCTACAATGAGCAGTTCTTC. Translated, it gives CASSLGPNSYNEQFF.